This T cell receptor beta chain was found in a study of T cells in Graves' hyperthyroidism and ophthalmopathy. Study information: Peripheral blood collection took place at initial diagnosis, before any treatment. Findings of the study overall: Ophthalmopathy was told apart from stable hyperthyroidism by a 13 V-J model. The model predicted ophthalmopathy a median approximately 6.3 months before onset.

Germline V gives CDR1 SNHLY, CDR2 FYNNEI. The CDR3 is made up of 13 amino acids. Trimming removed 10 bases from V and 0 bases from J; junction bases left unmatched: 6. This clonotype was seen at least ten times. The antigen is undetermined. Amplification of TCR beta CDR3 regions used RNA as the template. The HTBI primer set served for first-round RT-PCR of the TCR CDR3. TCRdb redid the calling of the multiplex PCR reads with MiXCR, one entry per CDR3 protein. The sample has 500,000 to 650,000 distinct CDR3 sequences, 14% seen once. What was sequenced was blood. The chain carries TRBV2 and TRBJ2-7; TRBD1 matches at 7 bases. This TCR derives from a woman in her forties with Graves' hyperthyroidism. The CDR3 reads CANRQGSSYEQYF. CDR3 DNA: TGTGCCAACCGACAGGGAAGCTCCTACGAGCAGTACTTC.